Listed below are T cell receptor beta chains from one sample, sequenced in a study of OX40 agonist ivuxolimab in advanced cancers. Only in-frame clones appear in the TCRdb table, and some are missing; sequencing was by immunoSEQ multiplex PCR. The repertoire includes approximately 58,000 clones, approximately 90% of them detected once, and 0.76% sits in the top ten. This specimen consisted of CD4+ or CD8+ T cells sorted from blood, obtained in a trial of the OX40 agonist ivuxolimab. Every receptor here comes from an adult with an advanced solid tumor such as melanoma, head and neck, liver or kidney cancer. CDR3s include the opening cysteine and the closing phenylalanine or tryptophan. Fields, in order: D gene, V gene, clone size, J gene, CDR3 DNA, CDR3 protein. A D gene is named only where the DNA matches it firmly. A row's size may be missing; if present it is once, few, many or a size class.

>TRBD1|TRBV7-9|once|TRBJ2-7
TGTGCCAGCAGCTTCGGGACAGGGGGGGCAGAGCAGTACTTC
CASSFGTGGAEQYF
>TRBD1|TRBV2|.|TRBJ2-1
TGTGCCAGCAGCCCGGGACAGCAGACTCAGTTCTTC
CASSPGQQTQFF
>.|TRBV28|.|TRBJ2-3
TGTGCCAGCAGTTTCTTCCGGGTCGAGGGAACAGATACGCAGTATTTT
CASSFFRVEGTDTQYF
>.|TRBV28|once|TRBJ1-3
TGTGCCAGCAGTTTAGCAGTCTACTCTGGAAACACCATATATTTT
CASSLAVYSGNTIYF
>.|TRBV28|.|TRBJ2-1
TGTGCCAGCAGTTTACTACCAGGGGCGGGCAATGAGCAGTTCTTC
CASSLLPGAGNEQFF
>TRBD2|TRBV6-6|.|TRBJ2-7
TGTGCCAGCAGTAAGTGGGAGGGCAACGAGCAGTACTTC
CASSKWEGNEQYF
>.|TRBV11-3|.|TRBJ2-5
TGTGCCAGCAGCTTAGGAGCATTCAGGGAAGAGACCCAGTACTTC
CASSLGAFREETQYF
>.|TRBV6-5|.|TRBJ2-5
TGTGCCAGCAGTTACTCTGGAGGGCAAGAGACCCAGTACTTC
CASSYSGGQETQYF
>TRBD1|TRBV27|.|TRBJ2-5
TGTGCCAGCAGTAACCGACAGGGGCACCAAGAGACCCAGTACTTC
CASSNRQGHQETQYF
>.|TRBV10-3|once|TRBJ2-5
TGTGCCATCAGTGAAGGGCAAGAGACCCAGTACTTC
CAISEGQETQYF
>.|TRBV5-4|.|TRBJ1-3
TGTGCCAGCAGCTTGAGGGAGGGGAGCTCTGGAAACACCATATATTTT
CASSLREGSSGNTIYF
>TRBD2|TRBV5-1|.|TRBJ2-2
TGCGCCAGCAGCTTGGCCGGACTAGCGGGAGCCGCCGGGGAGCTGTTTTTT
CASSLAGLAGAAGELFF
>.|TRBV6-5|.|TRBJ2-1
TGTGCCAGCAGGAGGACAGTAGACAATGAGCAGTTCTTC
CASRRTVDNEQFF
>.|TRBV7-2|.|TRBJ2-3
TGTGCCAGCAGCCAGCGGAGGGCAACAGATACGCAGTATTTT
CASSQRRATDTQYF
>TRBD2|TRBV5-8|.|TRBJ2-7
TGTGCCAGCAGCTTGTCGGGAGGGGGCTCCTACGAGCAGTACTTC
CASSLSGGGSYEQYF
>.|TRBV7-2|once|TRBJ2-7
TGTGCCAGCAGCTGGAGCAGGACCTACGAGCAGTACTTC
CASSWSRTYEQYF
>.|TRBV28|.|TRBJ1-1
TGTGCCAGCAGCCTCCACGGACCTAACACTGAAGCTTTCTTT
CASSLHGPNTEAFF
>.|TRBV28|.|TRBJ2-7
TGTGCCAGCAGTCCTCAGGGGGGGAGCTCCTACGAGCAGTACTTC
CASSPQGGSSYEQYF
>TRBD1|TRBV7-9|.|TRBJ2-2
TGTGCCAGCAGAGGTCCGGGACAGGGGGACGGCGGGGAGCTGTTTTTT
CASRGPGQGDGGELFF
>TRBD1|TRBV30|.|TRBJ2-3
TGTGCCCAACAGGGGTTCGGCACAGATACGCAGTATTTT
CAQQGFGTDTQYF
>TRBD2|TRBV10-1|.|TRBJ2-2
TGCGCCAGCAGAGAGAGGGGACTAGCGGGAGCGAACACCGGGGAGCTGTTTTTT
CASRERGLAGANTGELFF
>TRBD2|TRBV7-3|.|TRBJ2-2
TGTGCCAGCAGCCTTCGGACTAGCGGGAGGGGACAAACCGGGGAGCTGTTTTTT
CASSLRTSGRGQTGELFF
>TRBD1|TRBV15|.|TRBJ2-7
TGTGCCACCAGCTACCGACAGGGCTCCTACGAGCAGTACTTC
CATSYRQGSYEQYF
>.|TRBV4-3|.|TRBJ2-7
TGCGCCAGCAGCCTGACATCTTTCTCCTACGAGCAGTACTTC
CASSLTSFSYEQYF
>TRBD1|TRBV29-1|.|TRBJ1-1
TGCAGCGTCCTCCCAGGACAGGGAAGGACTGAAGCTTTCTTT
CSVLPGQGRTEAFF
>.|TRBV29-1|.|TRBJ2-3
TGCAGCGTTGGGGCTCAGGTTAGCACAGATACGCAGTATTTT
CSVGAQVSTDTQYF
>.|TRBV19|few|TRBJ1-5
TGTGCCAGTAGTCCCCGGGGAGGGGGAGATCAGCCCCAGCATTTT
CASSPRGGGDQPQHF
>.|TRBV30|few|TRBJ1-4
TGTGCCTGGAACGACAGGTTTGGGGAAAAACTGTTTTTT
CAWNDRFGEKLFF